A single sample gave rise to the 15 T cell receptor beta chains below, sequenced in a study of T cells in Graves' hyperthyroidism and ophthalmopathy. TCR beta CDR3 sequences were amplified from RNA transcripts. The primer set for the first-round RT-PCR of the TCR CDR3 was HTBI. TCRdb used MiXCR to reprocess the multiplex PCR reads, holding one entry per CDR3 protein. Of 300,000 to 500,000 distinct CDR3 sequences listed, around 14% are singletons. The specimen was blood. The receptors derive from a woman aged 25-40 years with Graves' hyperthyroidism.

At least ten counts were recorded for this clonotype. CDR3 residues: CASNYTTTGNIQYF. In DNA form, the CDR3 reads TGTGCCAGCAATTATACCACAACAGGGAACATTCAGTACTTC. This sequence joins TRBV28 and TRBJ2-4, with a possible D match to TRBD1 (6 bases). The CDR3 length is 14 residues. CDR1 is MDHEN, CDR2 SYDVKM, per germline. V dropped 7 bases and J dropped 7 bases, with 17 bases sitting between them.

The chain combines TRBV4-2 with TRBJ2-1; D remains ambiguous. Germline V CDR1 and CDR2: LGHNA, YNFKEQ. This CDR3 is 15 amino acids long. Trimming took off 1 base at V and 5 bases at J, with 12 bases between the two ends. The CDR3 region has the DNA TGTGCCAGCAGCCAAGGTTCCGGGCTAAACAATGAGCAGTTCTTC. Its translation is CASSQGSGLNNEQFF.

This clonotype occurred a few times. The genes are TRBV18 and TRBJ1-3, with D perhaps TRBD1 (5 bases). The CDR3 contains 16 residues. The V end lost 1 base, the J end lost 4 bases, and 14 bases lay between the germline ends. Germline V gives CDR1 KGHSH, CDR2 LQKENI. CDR3 in amino acids: CASSPRDGSEGNTIYF. CDR3 coding DNA: TGTGCCAGCTCACCACGGGACGGATCAGAAGGAAACACCATATATTTT. The full variable domain, rest sourced from reference TRBV18 and TRBJ1-3, is NAGVMQNPRHLVRRRGQEARLRCSPMKGHSHVYWYRQLPEEGLKFMVYLQKENIIDESGMPKERFSAEFPKEGPSILRIQQVVRGDSAAYFCASSPRDGSEGNTIYFGEGSWLTVV.

There are a few counts of this clonotype. The CDR3 bases are TGCGCCAGCAGCCAAGATTGGGCCGAGCAGTACTTC. This encodes CASSQDWAEQYF. V is TRBV4-1 and J is TRBJ2-7; D gene ambiguous. CDR1 and CDR2 (germline): MGHRA, YSYEKL. The V end lost 0 bases, the J end lost 6 bases, and 6 bases lay between the germline ends. This CDR3 region has 12 residues.

Comment on this clonotype: This may arise from a read error, as a much more abundant clone is one base away. The chain carries TRBV2 and TRBJ1-1, with D hard to call. The CDR3 runs to 13 residues. Germline V gives CDR1 SNHLY, CDR2 FYNNEI. The V gene lost 6 bases and the J gene lost 1 base, with 9 bases spanning the gap. The CDR3 protein is CASRERANTEAFF. CDR3 DNA sequence: TGTGCCAGCAGGGAACGGGCGAACACTGAAGCTTTCTTT.

At least ten counts were recorded for this clonotype. This chain links TRBV6-1 with TRBJ2-7; 8 nucleotides agree with TRBD1. Germline V lookup: CDR1 MNHNS, CDR2 SASEGT. J gave up 3 bases and V 10 bases, and 8 bases lay outside the gene matches. CDR3 length: 13 residues. The CDR3 DNA sequence: TGTGCCACCTATGGACAGGGTCTCTACGAGCAGTACTTC. It codes for CATYGQGLYEQYF.

There are a few counts of this clonotype. V is TRBV28 and J is TRBJ1-4, with 9 bases that match TRBD1. V dropped 6 bases and J dropped 0; count of bases not matched to a gene: 11. Germline V gene sequence: CDR1 MDHEN, CDR2 SYDVKM. CDR3 length: 18 residues. This chain's CDR3 is CASSRQGGGFPTNEKLFF. For the CDR3, the DNA is TGTGCCAGCAGCCGACAGGGGGGCGGGTTCCCAACTAATGAAAAACTGTTTTTT.

At least ten counts were recorded for this clonotype. This chain uses TRBV7-9 with TRBJ2-7; D possibly corresponds to TRBD1 (6 bases). Germline assignment: CDR1 SEHNR and CDR2 FQNEAQ (reference sequence). Trimming cost V 4 bases and J 4 bases, with 14 bases left between them. This CDR3 is 14 amino acids long. The CDR3 DNA sequence: TGTGCCAGCAGCTCCCGGGACCAGGGGTACGAGCAGTACTTC. This encodes CASSSRDQGYEQYF.

This clonotype was counted between two and nine times. The chain has TRBV7-8 and TRBJ2-7, with TRBD2 as a possible D gene (6 bases). Germline-derived CDR1 and CDR2 are SGHVS and FQNEAQ. V was trimmed by 8 bases and J by 9 bases, leaving 17 bases between them. The CDR3 sequence is 12 residues long. The CDR3 loop reads CASGGSEGGQYF. CDR3 in DNA: TGTGCCAGCGGAGGGTCCGAAGGCGGGCAGTACTTC. Together with reference TRBV7-8 and TRBJ2-7, the CDR3 gives the full variable domain: GAGVSQSPRYKVAKRGQDVALRCDPISGHVSLFWYQQALGQGPEFLTYFQNEAQLDKSGLPSDRFFAERPEGSVSTLKIQRTQQEDSAVYLCASGGSEGGQYFGPGTRLTVT.

This clonotype was counted at least ten times. This chain uses TRBV20-1 with TRBJ2-7; 10 bases are a match to TRBD2. J lost 2 bases, V lost 6 bases, and 7 bases had no gene match. The CDR3 length is 14 residues. CDR1 DFQATT and CDR2 SNEGSKA come from the germline V gene (reference sequence). CDR3 sequence (DNA): TGCAGTGCCATCCGGACTAGCGGAGCCTACGAGCAGTACTTC. This sequence encodes CSAIRTSGAYEQYF.

This clonotype was observed at least ten times. This chain joins TRBV28 and TRBJ2-7, with D possibly matching TRBD1 (7 bases). V was clipped by 2 bases and J by 3 bases, with 23 bases between them. This CDR3 region has 18 residues. The germline CDR1 and CDR2 sequences are MDHEN and SYDVKM. The CDR3 DNA is TGTGCCAGCAGTTTAATTCCCGGGGCAGGGGGGATTAACTACGAGCAGTACTTC. It encodes CASSLIPGAGGINYEQYF.

This clonotype was counted only a few times. The V gene is TRBV28, the J gene TRBJ1-1, with unresolved D. Per the germline V gene, CDR1 is MDHEN and CDR2 is SYDVKM. The CDR3 length is 12 residues. V lost 3 bases and J 8 bases, leaving 10 bases between the germline ends. CDR3: CASSFARAEAFF. The CDR3 nucleotides are TGTGCCAGCAGTTTCGCAAGAGCAGAAGCTTTCTTT.

This clonotype was observed at least ten times. This chain uses TRBV28 with TRBJ1-1; the D is unclear. The CDR3 length is 13 residues. Trimming removed 9 bases from V and 0 bases from J, with 11 bases in between. Germline V gene sequence: CDR1 MDHEN, CDR2 SYDVKM. CDR3 coding DNA: TGTGCCAGTTGGGCAGGCGTGAACACTGAAGCTTTCTTT. It yields the protein CASWAGVNTEAFF.

The chain employs TRBV2 and TRBJ2-5; D unresolved. Germline V gene sequence: CDR1 SNHLY, CDR2 FYNNEI. This CDR3 region has 14 residues. Trimming removed 5 bases from V and 5 bases from J, with 15 bases in between. The CDR3 reads CASSSDSPSETQYF. Written as DNA, the CDR3 is TGTGCCAGCAGTTCCGACTCCCCCTCGGAGACCCAGTACTTC.

This clonotype was observed a single time. The rearrangement links TRBV29-1 to TRBJ2-7; 13 bases agree with TRBD2. V lost 2 bases to trimming and J lost 3 bases; unmatched junction nucleotides: 19. This CDR3 is 20 amino acids long. Germline CDR1 is SQVTM and CDR2 is ANQGSEA. The CDR3: CSVELGSVGLAGVVRYEQYF. DNA for the CDR3: TGCAGCGTTGAATTGGGGTCGGTAGGACTAGCGGGAGTTGTACGCTACGAGCAGTACTTC.